This T cell receptor (beta chain) was identified in a study of PD-1 blockade in classical Hodgkin lymphoma (TCRdb year 2020). For the wider study: To define a peripheral blood immune signature of response to PD-1 blockade in classical Hodgkin lymphoma, the study combined TCR beta sequencing with CyTOF.

The Qiagen DNeasy kit was used to extract genomic DNA both from unsorted PBMCs and from the negatively selected CD4+ and CD8+ fractions. Using primers that anneal to V and J segments, immunoSEQ multiplex PCR amplified the TCR beta CDR3 regions. A synthetic immune receptor repertoire was used to minimize amplification bias, and any remaining bias was removed computationally after sequencing. For the original study's pipeline: Custom Python scripts were used to quantify repertoire diversity as the Shannon entropy index. Unsorted, CD4+ and CD8+ repertoires were analyzed separately, except for combined analyses in which CD4+ and CD8+ sequences were merged in silico. Entries here come from immuneACCESS through TCRdb and include only in-frame sequences with V and J called. Some clones fail to appear in such tables; in the studies checked, an unresolved V gene covers under half of the shortfall, and the cause of the remainder is unknown. The V and J calls and clone size are taken from that table; D and trimming were inferred from the DNA. The sample table contains 30,000 to 35,000 clones; only one count was recorded for approximately 94% of them. 2% to 2.5% of the sample rests with the top ten.

The research as a whole found: Baseline TCR diversity was reported to be lower in newly diagnosed patients than in healthy donors and to be lower still in relapsed/refractory patients. The study was restricted to a single clinical trial cohort, and the causes of repertoire differences, possibly disease activity or prior therapy, were left undefined.

For this chain, trimming is 1 base at the V end and 2 bases at the J end, and the number of junction bases without a gene match is 23. According to the germline V gene (reference sequence), CDR1 reads GTSNPN and CDR2 reads SVGIG. From its cysteine to its phenylalanine, the CDR3 spans 21 amino acids. The read is trimmed to its CDR3 DNA, 63 bases read in frame from base 1. In the case of this clone: Its antigen specificity is not known. No clone much larger than this one lies a single base away; base qualities are absent.

Read against the paper, the sample's time point label means: newly diagnosed, previously untreated cHL patient sample. To serve as a comparison group for the relapsed/refractory trial patients, PBMCs were sequenced from patients with newly diagnosed, previously untreated classical Hodgkin lymphoma. Peripheral blood was collected in 8 mL Vacutainer Cell Preparation Tubes, from which PBMCs were isolated by centrifugation and then cryopreserved. The sequencing input was peripheral blood mononuclear cells (PBMCs). This TCR derives from a human donor with classical Hodgkin lymphoma. The rearranged chain carries TRBV30 and TRBJ2-1, with TRBD2 identical over 7 junction bases. This receptor has the CDR3 CAWSGLGRDPRGSQAYNEQFF. The DNA sequence is TGTGCCTGGAGTGGATTGGGGAGGGACCCTCGTGGTTCGCAGGCCTACAATGAGCAGTTCTTC.